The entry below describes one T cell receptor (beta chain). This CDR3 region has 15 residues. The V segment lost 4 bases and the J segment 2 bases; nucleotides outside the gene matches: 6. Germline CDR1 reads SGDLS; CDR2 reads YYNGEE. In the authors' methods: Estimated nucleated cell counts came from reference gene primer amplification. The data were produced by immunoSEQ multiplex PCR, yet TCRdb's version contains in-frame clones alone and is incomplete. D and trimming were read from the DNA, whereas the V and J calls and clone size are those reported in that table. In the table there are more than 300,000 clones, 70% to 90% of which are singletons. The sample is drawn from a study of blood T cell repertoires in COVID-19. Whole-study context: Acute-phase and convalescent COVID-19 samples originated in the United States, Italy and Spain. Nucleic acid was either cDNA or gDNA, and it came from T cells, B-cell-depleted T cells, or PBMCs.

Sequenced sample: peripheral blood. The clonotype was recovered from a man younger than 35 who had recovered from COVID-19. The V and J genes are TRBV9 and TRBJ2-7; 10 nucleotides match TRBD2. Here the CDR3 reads CASSPSSGGPYEQYF. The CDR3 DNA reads TGTGCCAGCAGCCCATCTAGCGGGGGACCCTACGAGCAGTACTTC.